This is a list of T cell receptor beta chains from one sample in a study of Graves' ophthalmopathy and Graves' hyperthyroidism. TCRdb ran MiXCR on the multiplex PCR reads and lists one entry per CDR3 protein. In the table there are more than 40,000 distinct CDR3 sequences, less than 65% of which are singletons. The source material was peripheral blood. Every receptor here comes from an adult man with Graves' ophthalmopathy. Each CDR3 is given with its conserved first and last residue. Each record gives: D gene, V gene, clone size, J gene, CDR3 protein, CDR3 DNA. A D gene is named only where the DNA matches it firmly. Clone size appears in some rows only: once, few, many, or a class for an expanded clone.

TRBD1	TRBV5-5	many	TRBJ2-2	CASSWGTGETGELFF	TGTGCCAGCTCTTGGGGGACAGGGGAAACCGGGGAGCTGTTTTTT
-	TRBV7-9	-	TRBJ1-4	CAGAGAASGEELFF	TGTGCCGGAGCAGGGGCCGCTAGCGGTGAAGAACTGTTTTTT
-	TRBV6-5	many	TRBJ2-3	CASSSGTGPSTDTQYF	TGTGCCAGCAGTTCAGGGACGGGGCCTAGCACAGATACGCAGTATTTT
TRBD1	TRBV7-9	-	TRBJ2-1	CASSWEDRGYNEQFF	TGTGCCAGCAGCTGGGAGGACAGGGGGTACAATGAGCAGTTCTTC
-	TRBV4-1	-	TRBJ1-1	CASPPHDMGSGQDRGRAEAFF	TGCGCCAGCCCCCCTCATGACATGGGGTCTGGTCAAGATCGCGGGCGGGCAGAAGCTTTCTTT
-	TRBV10-3	-	TRBJ2-1	CAISLGGDNEQFF	TGTGCCATCAGCCTAGGGGGGGACAATGAGCAGTTCTTC
TRBD1	TRBV6-1	many	TRBJ1-4	CASSALTGTNEKLFF	TGTGCCAGCAGTGCTTTGACAGGGACTAATGAAAAACTGTTTTTT
TRBD1	TRBV15	few	TRBJ2-7	CATSPHGGTGPNEQYF	TGTGCCACCAGCCCCCACGGAGGGACAGGGCCCAACGAGCAGTACTTC
-	TRBV28	-	TRBJ2-7	CASSKQLTPYYEQYF	TGTGCCAGCAGCAAACAACTTACCCCTTACTACGAGCAGTACTTC
-	TRBV14	few	TRBJ1-2	CASSPLGNGEDRYGYTF	TGTGCCAGCTCACCACTAGGTAACGGGGAAGACCGCTATGGCTACACCTTC
-	TRBV11-2	many	TRBJ2-7	CASSPYKGGAKQYF	TGTGCCAGCAGCCCATACAAAGGGGGTGCGAAGCAGTACTTC
TRBD2	TRBV19	-	TRBJ2-1	CASTTMGPSGRAAYNEQFF	TGTGCCAGTACCACAATGGGTCCTAGCGGGAGAGCAGCCTACAATGAGCAGTTCTTC
-	TRBV7-6	-	TRBJ1-3	CASSFSGRDF	TGTGCCAGCAGCTTCAGCGGGAGGGATTTT
-	TRBV5-5	many	TRBJ1-3	CASSYPGGNTIYF	TGTGCCAGCAGCTACCCCGGGGGAAACACCATATATTTT
TRBD1	TRBV2	-	TRBJ1-5	CASSVTGNNQPQHF	TGTGCCAGCAGCGTGACAGGGAACAATCAGCCCCAGCATTTT
-	TRBV19	medium-sized	TRBJ1-2	CASSEVPRGYTF	TGTGCCAGTAGTGAGGTCCCCCGTGGCTACACCTTC
-	TRBV4-2	many	TRBJ2-3	CASSREKDTQYF	TGTGCCAGCAGCCGAGAGAAAGATACGCAGTATTTT
TRBD2	TRBV7-6	many	TRBJ2-7	CASSLAPASGTYEQYF	TGTGCCAGCAGCTTAGCCCCGGCTAGCGGGACCTACGAGCAGTACTTC
-	TRBV20-1	few	TRBJ1-2	CSARVGYGYTF	TGCAGTGCTAGGGTGGGCTATGGCTACACCTTC
TRBD1	TRBV16	many	TRBJ1-1	CASSQLDRGRTEAFF	TGTGCCAGCAGCCAATTGGACAGGGGGCGAACTGAAGCTTTCTTT
TRBD2	TRBV7-9	-	TRBJ2-7	CASSLGTGGTAEQYF	TGTGCCAGCAGCTTAGGGACCGGGGGGACGGCCGAGCAGTACTTC
-	TRBV20-1	-	TRBJ2-3	CSASGLSRRGGDHTQYF	TGCAGTGCTAGCGGTTTGTCACGCAGGGGGGGTGATCATACGCAGTATTTT
-	TRBV20-1	medium-sized	TRBJ1-2	CSARMTWEGYTF	TGCAGTGCTAGAATGACTTGGGAAGGCTACACCTTC
-	TRBV24-1	medium-sized	TRBJ2-7	CATSSGDRAYEQYF	TGTGCCACCAGTAGCGGGGACAGAGCCTACGAGCAGTACTTC
TRBD2	TRBV25-1	medium-sized	TRBJ2-1	CASRGTSGRGDEQFF	TGTGCCAGCAGGGGGACTAGCGGGAGAGGAGATGAGCAGTTCTTC
-	TRBV10-3	once	TRBJ2-3	CATTAGVAELSTDTQYF	TGTGCCACCACGGCCGGGGTTGCGGAATTGAGCACAGATACGCAGTATTTT
TRBD2	TRBV4-2	many	TRBJ2-5	CASSQGLAGPTETQYF	TGTGCCAGCAGCCAAGGACTAGCGGGACCGACGGAGACCCAGTACTTC
-	TRBV20-1	-	TRBJ2-3	CSARDLTGSDEQYPDTQYF	TGCAGTGCTAGAGATCTTACAGGGTCCGACGAGCAGTACCCAGATACGCAGTATTTT
-	TRBV5-1	-	TRBJ1-1	CASSLGDRFAEAFF	TGCGCCAGCAGCTTGGGAGACAGGTTCGCTGAAGCTTTCTTT
TRBD2	TRBV7-3	-	TRBJ2-1	CASSQSLAVHNEQFF	TGTGCCAGCAGCCAATCGCTAGCGGTCCACAATGAGCAGTTCTTC
-	TRBV3-1	-	TRBJ2-7	CASSQTDGSYEQYF	TGTGCCAGCAGCCAAACGGACGGAAGCTACGAGCAGTACTTC
TRBD1	TRBV2	-	TRBJ1-4	CASKRQGADEKLFF	TGTGCCAGCAAGAGACAGGGGGCGGATGAAAAACTGTTTTTT
-	TRBV7-2	few	TRBJ2-7	CASSSRVQNEQYF	TGTGCCAGCAGCTCCCGGGTACAGAACGAGCAGTACTTC
-	TRBV9	-	TRBJ1-3	CASGLLNTIYF	TGTGCCAGCGGGCTTTTAAACACCATATATTTT
TRBD1	TRBV20-1	many	TRBJ2-1	CSASPQGANMYNEQFF	TGCAGTGCTAGTCCACAGGGGGCGAATATGTACAATGAGCAGTTCTTC
TRBD1	TRBV5-1	many	TRBJ1-1	CASSLQGADTEAFF	TGCGCCAGCAGCTTACAGGGGGCTGACACTGAAGCTTTCTTT
TRBD2	TRBV9	-	TRBJ2-5	CASSMTSGTETQYF	TGTGCCAGCAGCATGACTAGCGGGACAGAGACCCAGTACTTC
-	TRBV19	-	TRBJ1-5	CASSPLGFGQPQHF	TGTGCCAGTAGTCCCCTAGGATTTGGGCAGCCCCAGCATTTT
TRBD1	TRBV7-8	medium-sized	TRBJ1-6	CASSMTGESPLHF	TGTGCCAGCAGCATGACAGGGGAATCACCCCTCCACTTT
-	TRBV7-9	many	TRBJ2-6	CASSLSLSSGANVLTF	TGTGCCAGCAGCTTAAGTCTGAGCTCTGGGGCCAACGTCCTGACTTTC
TRBD1	TRBV5-6	many	TRBJ1-1	CASSFGTGIATEAFF	TGTGCCAGCAGCTTCGGGACAGGGATTGCCACTGAAGCTTTCTTT
-	TRBV28	many	TRBJ2-1	CASGTRNEQFF	TGTGCCAGCGGGACACGCAATGAGCAGTTCTTC
-	TRBV20-1	-	TRBJ2-2	CSARDQPNTGELFF	TGCAGTGCAAGGGACCAGCCGAACACCGGGGAGCTGTTTTTT
TRBD1	TRBV19	-	TRBJ1-1	CASSEWGQGATEAFF	TGTGCCAGTAGTGAGTGGGGACAGGGAGCTACTGAGGCTTTCTTT
-	TRBV13	-	TRBJ2-1	CASGPQRGGEIYNEQFF	TGTGCCAGCGGCCCGCAACGGGGCGGAGAGATCTACAATGAGCAGTTCTTC
-	TRBV5-6	many	TRBJ2-5	CASSWTQGGRGETQYF	TGTGCCAGCAGCTGGACCCAGGGGGGCCGGGGGGAGACCCAGTACTTC
-	TRBV2	-	TRBJ1-2	CASSEARQGRSGYTF	TGTGCCAGCAGTGAAGCGAGGCAGGGGAGGAGTGGCTACACCTTC
TRBD2	TRBV7-9	few	TRBJ2-7	CASSHRLATSYEQYF	TGTGCCAGCAGCCACCGACTAGCGACCTCCTACGAGCAGTACTTC
-	TRBV7-9	-	TRBJ2-2	CALRVDTGELFF	TGTGCCCTAAGGGTGGATACCGGGGAGCTGTTTTTT
-	TRBV5-1	many	TRBJ2-1	CASMSGIPSYNEQFF	TGCGCCAGTATGAGCGGAATCCCTTCCTACAATGAGCAGTTCTTC
TRBD1	TRBV19	few	TRBJ1-2	CASQETHRGRGYTF	TGTGCCAGTCAGGAAACGCACAGGGGACGGGGCTACACCTTC
-	TRBV7-3	-	TRBJ1-2	CASSLGGESGYTF	TGTGCCAGCAGCTTAGGAGGGGAGAGTGGCTACACCTTC
-	TRBV20-1	medium-sized	TRBJ2-2	CSARRGIEELFF	TGCAGTGCGCGTCGCGGGATAGAGGAGCTGTTTTTT
TRBD1	TRBV12-5	many	TRBJ1-2	CASGLDRGGYTF	TGTGCTAGTGGTTTGGACAGGGGTGGCTACACCTTC
-	TRBV6-1	many	TRBJ1-5	CASSESGGVAQPQHF	TGTGCCAGCAGTGAATCCGGGGGAGTGGCTCAGCCCCAGCATTTT
-	TRBV5-1	many	TRBJ1-4	CASSLKTNEKLFF	TGCGCCAGCAGCTTGAAAACTAATGAAAAACTGTTTTTT